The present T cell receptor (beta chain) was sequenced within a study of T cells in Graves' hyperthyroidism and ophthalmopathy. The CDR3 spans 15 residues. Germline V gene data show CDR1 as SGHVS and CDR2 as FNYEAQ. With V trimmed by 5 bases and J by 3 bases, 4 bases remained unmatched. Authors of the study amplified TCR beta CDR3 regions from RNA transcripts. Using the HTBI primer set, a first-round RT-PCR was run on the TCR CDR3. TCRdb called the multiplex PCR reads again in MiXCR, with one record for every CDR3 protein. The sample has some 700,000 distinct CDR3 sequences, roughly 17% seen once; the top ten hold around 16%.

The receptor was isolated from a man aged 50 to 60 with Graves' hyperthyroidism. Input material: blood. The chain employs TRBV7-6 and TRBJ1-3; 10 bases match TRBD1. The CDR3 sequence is CASSIRTGGGNTIYF. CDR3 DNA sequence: TGTGCCAGCAGCATCCGGACAGGGGGTGGAAACACCATATATTTT.